These T cell receptor beta chains were read from a single sample in a study of blood T cell repertoires in COVID-19. Sequencing was performed with immunoSEQ multiplex PCR; in TCRdb, only in-frame clones are kept and a portion is missing. Here the sample spans roughly 64,000 clones, around 82% being singletons. The sequencing input was peripheral blood. The receptors stem from a man aged 55 to 70 with COVID-19, enrolled during active disease. CDR3s include the opening cysteine and the closing phenylalanine or tryptophan. D genes are given only for firm matches. Size tells how often a clone was seen (once, few, many) or the class of an expanded clone, and some rows leave it out.

v_call	j_call	d_call	cdr3_length	clone_size	cdr3_aa	cdr3_nt
TRBV4-1	TRBJ1-4	NA	14	NA	CASSQDRGGGKLFF	TGCGCCAGCAGCCAAGATAGGGGGGGTGGAAAACTGTTTTTT
TRBV28	TRBJ1-1	NA	13	few	CASSLRSNTEAFF	TGTGCCAGCAGTTTAAGGAGTAACACTGAAGCTTTCTTT
TRBV11-2	TRBJ2-4	NA	14	NA	CASSLGQGKNIQYF	TGTGCCAGCAGCTTAGGACAAGGCAAAAACATTCAGTACTTC
TRBV6-1	TRBJ2-5	TRBD1	14	once	CASSEGQGGETQYF	TGTGCCAGCAGTGAGGGACAGGGGGGGGAGACCCAGTACTTC
TRBV2	TRBJ2-7	TRBD2	14	NA	CASSLAGGPYEQYF	TGTGCCAGCAGTTTAGCGGGAGGGCCTTACGAGCAGTACTTC
TRBV6-4	TRBJ2-1	TRBD2	10	NA	CASLAGEQFF	TGTGCCAGCTTAGCGGGTGAGCAGTTCTTC
TRBV6-6	TRBJ2-4	NA	14	NA	CATKHGADSNIQYF	TGTGCTACAAAGCATGGGGCCGACTCAAACATTCAGTACTTC
TRBV5-5	TRBJ2-7	TRBD2	12	NA	CASSNGLDEQYF	TGTGCCAGCAGCAACGGACTAGACGAGCAGTACTTC
TRBV14	TRBJ2-7	NA	12	NA	CASSQRQSEQYF	TGTGCCAGCAGCCAAAGACAGAGCGAGCAGTACTTC
TRBV5-3	TRBJ2-3	NA	17	NA	CARSLKMGEEGPYTQYF	TGTGCCAGAAGCTTGAAAATGGGGGAGGAGGGCCCGTATACGCAGTATTTT
TRBV2	TRBJ2-1	TRBD2	15	NA	CASSETRGGYNEQFF	TGTGCCAGCAGTGAAACGCGGGGGGGCTACAATGAGCAGTTCTTC
TRBV9	TRBJ1-2	TRBD1	15	NA	CASSAATGENYGYTF	TGTGCCAGCAGCGCCGCGACAGGGGAGAACTATGGCTACACCTTC
TRBV7-9	TRBJ1-3	NA	16	NA	CASSLRWGVSGNTIYF	TGTGCCAGCAGCTTACGATGGGGAGTCTCTGGAAACACCATATATTTT
TRBV10-2	TRBJ2-5	NA	15	NA	CASSESPAGKETQYF	TGCGCCAGCAGTGAGTCGCCGGCAGGGAAAGAGACCCAGTACTTC
TRBV5-5	TRBJ1-5	NA	14	NA	CASSLGGSNQPQHF	TGTGCCAGCAGCTTGGGCGGTAGCAATCAGCCCCAGCATTTT
TRBV5-5	TRBJ2-1	NA	13	NA	CASSLESRYEQFF	TGTGCCAGCAGCTTGGAGTCGAGATATGAGCAGTTCTTC
TRBV12-3/TRBV12-4	TRBJ1-1	NA	12	NA	CASSLGAAEAFF	TGTGCCAGCAGTTTGGGAGCCGCTGAAGCTTTCTTT
TRBV30	TRBJ1-6	NA	12	few	CAWTREWTPLHF	TGTGCCTGGACGAGGGAATGGACACCCCTCCACTTT
TRBV4-1	TRBJ2-7	NA	15	few	CASSQDSTPIYEQYF	TGCGCCAGCAGCCAAGATTCAACACCGATCTACGAGCAGTACTTC
TRBV5-1	TRBJ1-4	TRBD1	19	NA	CASSHRGQGFSATNEKLFF	TGCGCCAGCAGCCACCGCGGACAGGGTTTTTCTGCAACTAATGAAAAACTGTTTTTT
TRBV18	TRBJ2-1	TRBD2	16	few	CASSPLPSGPDNEQFF	TGTGCCAGCTCCCCTCTTCCTAGCGGGCCAGACAATGAGCAGTTCTTC
TRBV5-4	TRBJ2-5	NA	14	NA	CASSQPQNQETQYF	TGTGCCAGCAGCCAACCTCAGAACCAAGAGACCCAGTACTTC
TRBV4-1	TRBJ2-2	NA	18	NA	CASSQSRWGRRGTGELFF	TGCGCCAGCAGCCAATCGCGGTGGGGGCGCCGAGGGACCGGGGAGCTGTTTTTT
TRBV11-3	TRBJ2-6	NA	16	NA	CASSSRLSSGANVLTF	TGTGCCAGCAGCTCCCGACTGAGCTCTGGGGCCAACGTCCTGACTTTC
TRBV5-4	TRBJ2-3	NA	11	few	CASSWADTQYF	TGTGCCAGCAGCTGGGCGGATACGCAGTATTTT
TRBV7-9	TRBJ2-7	NA	13	NA	CASSLAGGAEQYF	TGTGCCAGCAGCTTAGCGGGGGGTGCCGAGCAGTACTTC
TRBV4-2	TRBJ2-3	TRBD1	16	NA	CASSPRGRQNSDTQYF	TGTGCCAGCAGCCCCAGGGGGAGACAGAATTCAGATACGCAGTATTTT
TRBV7-3	TRBJ1-6	TRBD1	14	NA	CASRKGAGNSPLHF	TGTGCCAGCAGAAAGGGGGCCGGTAATTCACCCCTCCACTTT
TRBV3-1/TRBV3-2	TRBJ2-5	TRBD2	15	NA	CASSPAKRGAETQYF	TGTGCCAGCAGCCCCGCAAAGCGGGGAGCAGAGACCCAGTACTTC